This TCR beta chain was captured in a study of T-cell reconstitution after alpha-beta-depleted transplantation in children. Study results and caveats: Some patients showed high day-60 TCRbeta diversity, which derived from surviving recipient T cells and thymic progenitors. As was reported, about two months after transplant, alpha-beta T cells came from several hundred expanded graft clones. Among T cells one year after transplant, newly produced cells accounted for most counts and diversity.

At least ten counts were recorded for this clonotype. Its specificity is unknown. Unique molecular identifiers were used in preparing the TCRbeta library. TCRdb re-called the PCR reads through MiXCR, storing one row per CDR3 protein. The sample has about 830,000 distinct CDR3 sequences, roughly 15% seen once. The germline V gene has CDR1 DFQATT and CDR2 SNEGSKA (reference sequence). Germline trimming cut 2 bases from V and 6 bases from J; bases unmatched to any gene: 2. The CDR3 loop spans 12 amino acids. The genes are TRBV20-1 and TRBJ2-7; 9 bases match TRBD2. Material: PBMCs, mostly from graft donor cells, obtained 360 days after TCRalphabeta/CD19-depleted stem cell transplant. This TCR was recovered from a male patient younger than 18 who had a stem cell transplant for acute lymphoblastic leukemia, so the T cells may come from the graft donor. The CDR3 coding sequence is TGCAGTGCTAGACTAGCGGGACGCGAGCAGTACTTC. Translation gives CSARLAGREQYF.